This T cell receptor beta chain was sequenced during a study of human T cells and chemical hapten exposure. Study at large: Patch tests put 0.01% DPC on the upper back, and the results were checked at 6 days.

Time point reported: patch test 2, 6 weeks after DPC sensitization. The treatment was: therapeutic diphenylcyclopropenone sensitization with weekly scalp DPC. Sample donors consisted of patients with alopecia, aged 18 to 70 years, who were suitable for DPC. CDR1 is SGHRS, CDR2 YFSETQ, per germline. V dropped 4 bases and J dropped 7; count of bases not matched to a gene: 9. This CDR3 is built from 15 residues. This clonotype was seen ten or more times. Each CDR3 protein is one row after TCRdb ran MiXCR on the RACE reads. The sample includes tens of thousands of distinct CDR3 sequences, over 9.5% of them seen just once.

The sequence was collected from a woman aged 45-60 years with alopecia areata. Some clones in this sample may be carry-over from other donors' samples. This rearrangement joins TRBV5-1 to TRBJ2-1; 9 bases line up with TRBD1. Sequencing was performed on whole blood, taken in connection with sensitization to the hapten diphenylcyclopropenone (DPC). CDR3 DNA sequence: TGCGCCAGCAGCCTCGTACAGGGGGCAGGGAATGAGCAGTTCTTC. This translates into CASSLVQGAGNEQFF.